The clone carrying this T cell receptor (beta chain) was seen repeatedly, ten times or more. The time point: newly diagnosed GD, antithyroid drugs for less than 3 months. From PBMCs, RNA was extracted and then used to make the TCR library. Per the germline V gene, CDR1 is SNHLY and CDR2 is FYNNEI. There are 18 residues in the CDR3. J was trimmed by 0 bases and V by 6 bases; bases with no gene match: 14. This entry comes from a study of regulatory T cells in long-lasting Graves disease. With iRepertoire HTBI primers and Arm-PCR of CDR3 regions, TCR beta libraries were built. TCRdb analysed the multiplex PCR reads with MiXCR anew, one entry per CDR3 protein. The sample contains around 450,000 distinct CDR3 sequences, approximately 16% of which appear only once. These same data were also listed under a study on T cells in Graves' hyperthyroidism and ophthalmopathy. That study reports: Patients were aged 18 to 65, had disease duration under 2 months, and had newly diagnosed hyperthyroidism. HTBI primers were the set used in a first-round RT-PCR of the TCR CDR3. Ophthalmopathy was told apart from stable hyperthyroidism by a 13 V-J model.

Sequencing used peripheral blood mononuclear cells (PBMCs), obtained at new diagnosis, from a patient treated with antithyroid drugs. The rearrangement uses TRBV2 and TRBJ1-1, with 9 bases matching TRBD1. The sequence came from a woman aged 40 to 50 with Graves disease. For the CDR3, the DNA is TGTGCCAGCAGAACGACCCCGGGACAGGGTGAAGTGAACACTGAAGCTTTCTTT. This sequence encodes CASRTTPGQGEVNTEAFF.